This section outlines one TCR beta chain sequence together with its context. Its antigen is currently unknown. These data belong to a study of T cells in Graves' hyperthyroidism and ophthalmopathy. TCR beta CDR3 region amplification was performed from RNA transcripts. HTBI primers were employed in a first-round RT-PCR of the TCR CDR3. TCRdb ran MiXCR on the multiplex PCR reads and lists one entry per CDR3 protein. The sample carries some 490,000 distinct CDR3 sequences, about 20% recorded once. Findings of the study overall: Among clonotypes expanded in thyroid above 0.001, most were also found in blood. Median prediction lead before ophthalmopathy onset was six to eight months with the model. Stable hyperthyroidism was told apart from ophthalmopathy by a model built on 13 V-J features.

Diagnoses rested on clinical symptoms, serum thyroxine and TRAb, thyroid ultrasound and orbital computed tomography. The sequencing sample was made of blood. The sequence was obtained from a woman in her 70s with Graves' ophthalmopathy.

Written as DNA, the CDR3 is TGTGCCCGCCGCGCTCGGCTAGCTGGCGAGCAGTACTTC. It is translated as CARRARLAGEQYF. This chain links TRBV6-2 or TRBV6-3 with TRBJ2-7, with a possible D match to TRBD2 (5 bases). The CDR3 consists of 13 residues. Germline V gene lookup returns CDR1 MNHEY and CDR2 SVGEGT. V lost 11 bases to trimming and J lost 6 bases, with 20 bases between them.